Listed below are T cell receptor beta chains from one sample, sequenced in a study of cytomegalovirus exposure and HLA in healthy donors. Sequenced by immunoSEQ multiplex PCR; TCRdb stores in-frame clones only, minus some. The data hold tens of thousands of clones, with 75% to 85% observed a single time. The sequenced material came from PBMCs. Source of these receptors: a man younger than 30 in good health and CMV-seropositive. CDR3s include the opening cysteine and the closing phenylalanine or tryptophan. D genes are given only for firm matches. Not all rows give a size; the values are once, few, many and, for expanded clones, a class.

D | J | V | size | DNA | CDR3
TRBD2 | TRBJ2-1 | TRBV10-2 | NA | TGCGCCAGCAGGAAACTAGCGGGGGGTACCTACAATGAGCAGTTCTTC | CASRKLAGGTYNEQFF
TRBD1 | TRBJ2-1 | TRBV10-3 | NA | TGTGCCATCAGAACAGCCACAGGGGGAACCTACAATGAGCAGTTCTTC | CAIRTATGGTYNEQFF
TRBD2 | TRBJ2-2 | TRBV6-1 | NA | TGTGCCAGCAGTGAATCCAGCGGGGGGGCCGGGGAGCTGTTTTTT | CASSESSGGAGELFF
NA | TRBJ1-3 | TRBV7-9 | NA | TGTGCCAGCGTCGGGGGTTCTGGAAACACCATATATTTT | CASVGGSGNTIYF
NA | TRBJ1-1 | TRBV7-9 | few | TGTGCCAGCAGGAGAGCGGACACTGAAGCTTTCTTT | CASRRADTEAFF
TRBD1 | TRBJ1-5 | TRBV28 | NA | TGTGCCAGCAGCAGTGACCGGACAGGCGCCTCCCGTTGGGGCAATCAGCCCCAGCATTTT | CASSSDRTGASRWGNQPQHF
TRBD1 | TRBJ2-7 | TRBV27 | NA | TGTGCCAGCAGTTACTCGACAGGGGGCGGCGAGCAGTACTTC | CASSYSTGGGEQYF
NA | TRBJ1-2 | TRBV6-1 | NA | TGTGCCAGCACCCCGGTAGGGGTGGAGGGCTACACCTTC | CASTPVGVEGYTF
NA | TRBJ1-1 | TRBV19 | NA | TGTGCCAGTAGTTATGGTAGTACTGAAGCTTTCTTT | CASSYGSTEAFF
TRBD2 | TRBJ2-1 | TRBV5-1 | NA | TGCGCCAGCAGCCCAAGCGGGAGTAGCTACAATGAGCAGTTCTTC | CASSPSGSSYNEQFF
TRBD2 | TRBJ2-7 | TRBV2 | NA | TGTGCCAGCACCTTTCGGGAGGGGTCCCACGAGCAGTACTTC | CASTFREGSHEQYF
TRBD1 | TRBJ1-2 | TRBV4-1 | NA | TGCGCCAGCAGCCAAGAGCGGGGACAGGTGAACTATGGCTACACCTTC | CASSQERGQVNYGYTF
NA | TRBJ1-2 | TRBV2 | NA | TGTGCCAGCAGTGAGGGGAGGATCGGCTATGGCTACACCTTC | CASSEGRIGYGYTF
TRBD1 | TRBJ1-2 | TRBV4-1 | NA | TGCGCCAGCAGCCAGGAAACCACAGGGGCCAGCTATGGCTACACCTTC | CASSQETTGASYGYTF
TRBD1 | TRBJ2-7 | TRBV15 | NA | TGTGCCACCAGCAGGGGGGACAGGCCAGGCGAGCAGTACTTC | CATSRGDRPGEQYF
TRBD1 | TRBJ2-7 | TRBV2 | NA | TGTGCCAGCAGTGAGGGCAGGGGGCAGTACGAGCAGTACTTC | CASSEGRGQYEQYF
NA | TRBJ2-1 | TRBV13 | NA | TGTGCCAGCAGCTGGGGAAGGGGGAGTCATGAGCAGTTCTTC | CASSWGRGSHEQFF
NA | TRBJ2-5 | TRBV7-8 | NA | TGTGCCAGCAGCTCTACCGGGACTGCCGCGACCCAGTACTTC | CASSSTGTAATQYF
NA | TRBJ2-7 | TRBV30 | NA | TGTGTAGGCAGGGTGTCATACGAGCAGTACTTC | CVGRVSYEQYF
NA | TRBJ2-3 | TRBV13 | NA | TGTGCCAGCAGCTTGGCTAGCACAGATACGCAGTATTTT | CASSLASTDTQYF
TRBD2 | TRBJ2-1 | TRBV7-9 | few | TGTGCCAGCGACCTAGCGGGCATCACAATGGAGCAGTTCTTC | CASDLAGITMEQFF
NA | TRBJ2-3 | TRBV6-4 | NA | TGTGCCAGCAGCCCCTCGGGTACAGATACGCAGTATTTT | CASSPSGTDTQYF